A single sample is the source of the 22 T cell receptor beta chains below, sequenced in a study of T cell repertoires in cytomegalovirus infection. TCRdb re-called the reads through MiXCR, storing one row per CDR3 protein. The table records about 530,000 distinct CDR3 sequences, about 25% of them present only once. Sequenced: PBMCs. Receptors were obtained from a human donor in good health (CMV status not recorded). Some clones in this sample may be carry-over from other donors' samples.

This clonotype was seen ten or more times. In DNA, the CDR3 is TGTGCCAGCAGCCCCCCTTTCCATGTAGAGACCCAGTACTTC. Protein sequence: CASSPPFHVETQYF. The chain uses TRBV7-8 and TRBJ2-5; D is ambiguous. The germline gives CDR1 SGHVS, CDR2 FQNEAQ. The CDR3 length is 14 residues. With 5 bases removed from V and 4 bases from J, the gap between germline ends came to 14 bases.

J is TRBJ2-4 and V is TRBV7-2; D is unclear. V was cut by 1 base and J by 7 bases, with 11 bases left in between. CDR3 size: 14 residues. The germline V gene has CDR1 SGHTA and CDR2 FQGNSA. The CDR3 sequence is CASSLDGSKNIQYF. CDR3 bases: TGTGCCAGCAGCTTAGATGGGTCTAAGAACATTCAGTACTTC.

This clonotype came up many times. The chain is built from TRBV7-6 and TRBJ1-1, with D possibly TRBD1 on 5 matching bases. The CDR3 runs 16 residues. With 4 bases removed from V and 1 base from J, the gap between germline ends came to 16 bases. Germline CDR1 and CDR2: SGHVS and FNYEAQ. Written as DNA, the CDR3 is TGTGCCAGCAGCTCGCTGGCGGCAGGGAGGAACACTGAAGCTTTCTTT. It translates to CASSSLAAGRNTEAFF.

The CDR3 sequence is CASSRGTGIYEQYF. The CDR3 region has the DNA TGTGCCAGCAGCCGCGGGACAGGGATCTACGAGCAGTACTTC. The J gene is TRBJ2-7, the V gene TRBV14; TRBD1 aligns across 9 bases. The CDR3 runs 14 residues. V was clipped by 4 bases and J by 3 bases; unmatched bases: 4. The V gene's germline CDR1 is SGHDN and CDR2 FVKESK.

The CDR3 protein is CASSSRSGTMNTEAFF. The CDR3 nucleotides are TGTGCCAGCAGTTCAAGGTCCGGGACGATGAACACTGAAGCTTTCTTT. The gene calls are TRBV27 and TRBJ1-1; weak D call: TRBD1 (5 bases). CDR1 and CDR2 (germline): MNHEY, SMNVEV (reference sequence). V gave up 4 bases and J gave up 0 bases, with 15 bases separating them. The CDR3 totals 16 residues.

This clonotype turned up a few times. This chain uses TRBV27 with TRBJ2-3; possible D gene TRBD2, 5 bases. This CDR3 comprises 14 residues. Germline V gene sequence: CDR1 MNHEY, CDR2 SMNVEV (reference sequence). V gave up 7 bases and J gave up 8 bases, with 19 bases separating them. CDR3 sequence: CASMGPHPAGTQYF. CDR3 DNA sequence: TGTGCCAGCATGGGCCCGCATCCTGCGGGTACGCAGTATTTT.

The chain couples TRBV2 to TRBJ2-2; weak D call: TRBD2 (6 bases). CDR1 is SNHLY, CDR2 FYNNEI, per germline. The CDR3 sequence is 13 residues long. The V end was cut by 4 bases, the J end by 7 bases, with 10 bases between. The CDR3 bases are TGTGCCAGCAGTGGGAGGGCCGACGGGGAGCTGTTTTTT. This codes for CASSGRADGELFF.

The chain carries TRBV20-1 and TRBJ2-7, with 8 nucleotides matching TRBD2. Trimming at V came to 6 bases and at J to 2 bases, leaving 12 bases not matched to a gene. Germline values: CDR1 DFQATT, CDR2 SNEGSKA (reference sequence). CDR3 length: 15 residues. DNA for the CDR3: TGCAGTGCCTACCCGGGACTAGGCATGGCCTACGAGCAGTACTTC. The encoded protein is CSAYPGLGMAYEQYF.

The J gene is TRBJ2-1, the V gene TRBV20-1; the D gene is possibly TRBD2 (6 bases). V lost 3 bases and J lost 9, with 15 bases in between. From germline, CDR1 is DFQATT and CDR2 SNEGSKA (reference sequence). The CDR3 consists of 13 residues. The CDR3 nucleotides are TGCAGTGCTAGTGGGACTCCCGGTTTTGAGCAGTTCTTC. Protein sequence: CSASGTPGFEQFF.

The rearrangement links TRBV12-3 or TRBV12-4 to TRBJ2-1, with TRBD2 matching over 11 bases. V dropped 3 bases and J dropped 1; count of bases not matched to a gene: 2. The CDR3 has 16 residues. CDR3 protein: CASSLASGRSYNEQFF. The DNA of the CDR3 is TGTGCCAGCAGTTTGGCTAGCGGGAGGTCCTACAATGAGCAGTTCTTC.

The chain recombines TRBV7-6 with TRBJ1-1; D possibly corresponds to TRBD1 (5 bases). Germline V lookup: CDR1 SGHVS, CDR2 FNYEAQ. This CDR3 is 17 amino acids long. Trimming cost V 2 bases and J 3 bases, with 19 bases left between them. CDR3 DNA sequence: TGTGCCAGCAGCTTACGAGGGGCGGGGGATCTGGACACTGAAGCTTTCTTT. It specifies CASSLRGAGDLDTEAFF.

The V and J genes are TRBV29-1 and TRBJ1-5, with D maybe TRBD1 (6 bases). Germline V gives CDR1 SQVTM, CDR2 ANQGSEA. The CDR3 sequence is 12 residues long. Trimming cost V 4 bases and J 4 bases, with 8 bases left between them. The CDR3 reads CSVAGANQPQHF. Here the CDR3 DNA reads TGCAGCGTTGCGGGGGCGAATCAGCCCCAGCATTTT.

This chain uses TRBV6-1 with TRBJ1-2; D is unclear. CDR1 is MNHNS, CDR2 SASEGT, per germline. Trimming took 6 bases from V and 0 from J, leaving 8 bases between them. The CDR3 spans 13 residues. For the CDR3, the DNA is TGTGCCAGCAGATTACAGCCTAACTATGGCTACACCTTC. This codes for CASRLQPNYGYTF.

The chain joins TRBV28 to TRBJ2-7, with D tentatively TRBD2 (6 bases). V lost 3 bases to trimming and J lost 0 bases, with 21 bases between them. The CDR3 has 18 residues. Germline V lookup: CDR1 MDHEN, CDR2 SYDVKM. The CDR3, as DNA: TGTGCCAGCAGTTTTAACATCGTCTTAGCGGAGAGCTCCTACGAGCAGTACTTC. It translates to CASSFNIVLAESSYEQYF.

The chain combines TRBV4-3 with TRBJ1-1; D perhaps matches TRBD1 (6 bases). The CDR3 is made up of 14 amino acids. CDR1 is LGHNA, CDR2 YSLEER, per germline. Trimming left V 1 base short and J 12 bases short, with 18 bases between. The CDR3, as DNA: TGCGCCAGCAGCCAAGGGGTGCAGGGGAAAAAAACTTTCTTT. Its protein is CASSQGVQGKKTFF.

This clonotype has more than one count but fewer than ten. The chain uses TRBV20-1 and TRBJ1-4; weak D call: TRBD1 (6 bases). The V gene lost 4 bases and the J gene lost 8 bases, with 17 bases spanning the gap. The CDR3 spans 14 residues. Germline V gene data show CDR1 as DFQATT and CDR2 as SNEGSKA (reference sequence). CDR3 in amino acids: CSAMKGPGDEKLFF. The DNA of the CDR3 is TGCAGTGCTATGAAGGGGCCAGGGGACGAAAAACTGTTTTTT.

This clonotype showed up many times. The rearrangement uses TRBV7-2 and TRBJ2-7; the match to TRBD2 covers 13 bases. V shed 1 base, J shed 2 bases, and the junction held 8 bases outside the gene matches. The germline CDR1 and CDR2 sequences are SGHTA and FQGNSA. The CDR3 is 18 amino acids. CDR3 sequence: CASSLVPQLAGGTYEQYF. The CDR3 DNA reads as TGTGCCAGCAGCTTAGTTCCCCAACTAGCGGGAGGGACCTACGAGCAGTACTTC.

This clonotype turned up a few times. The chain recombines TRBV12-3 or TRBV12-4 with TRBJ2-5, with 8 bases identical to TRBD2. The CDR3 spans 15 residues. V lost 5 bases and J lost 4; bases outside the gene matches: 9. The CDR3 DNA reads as TGTGCCAGCAGTCCCGGGAGGGGTTCGGGAGAGACCCAGTACTTC. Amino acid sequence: CASSPGRGSGETQYF.

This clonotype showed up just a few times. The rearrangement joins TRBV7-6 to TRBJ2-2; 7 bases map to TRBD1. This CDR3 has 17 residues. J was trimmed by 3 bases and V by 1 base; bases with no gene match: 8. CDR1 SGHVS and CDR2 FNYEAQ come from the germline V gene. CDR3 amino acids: CASSLETGAEDTGELFF. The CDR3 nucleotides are TGTGCCAGCAGCTTAGAAACAGGGGCGGAGGACACCGGGGAGCTGTTTTTT.

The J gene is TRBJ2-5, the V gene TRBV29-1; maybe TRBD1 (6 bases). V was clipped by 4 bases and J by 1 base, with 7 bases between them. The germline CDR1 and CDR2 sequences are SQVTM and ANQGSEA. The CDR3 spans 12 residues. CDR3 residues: CSVGTAQETQYF. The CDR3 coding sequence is TGCAGCGTTGGGACAGCCCAAGAGACCCAGTACTTC. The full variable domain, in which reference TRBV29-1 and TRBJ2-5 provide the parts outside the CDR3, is SAVISQKPSRDICQRGTSLTIQCQVDSQVTMMFWYRQQPGQSLTLIATANQGSEATYESGFVIDKFPISRPNLTFSTLTVSNMSPEDSSIYLCSVGTAQETQYFGPGTRLLVL.

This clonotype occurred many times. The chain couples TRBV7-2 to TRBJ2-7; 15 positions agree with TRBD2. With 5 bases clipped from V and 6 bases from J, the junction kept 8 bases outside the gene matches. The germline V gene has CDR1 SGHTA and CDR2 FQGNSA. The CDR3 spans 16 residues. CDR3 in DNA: TGTGCCAGCAGCCGTGGAATGGGACTAGCGGGAGGCGAGCAGTACTTC. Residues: CASSRGMGLAGGEQYF.

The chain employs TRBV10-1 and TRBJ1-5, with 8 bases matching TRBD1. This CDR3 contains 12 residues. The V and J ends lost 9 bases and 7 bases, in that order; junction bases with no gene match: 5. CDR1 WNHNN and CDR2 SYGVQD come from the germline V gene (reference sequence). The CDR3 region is CARGQELQPQHF. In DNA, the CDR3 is TGCGCCAGGGGACAGGAACTCCAGCCCCAGCATTTT.